Each of the 10 T cell receptor beta chains below was sequenced from the same sample in a study of CD8+CD57+ T cells in acquired aplastic anemia. Patients picked for sequencing had shown CD8+CD57+ cell expansion detected by flow cytometry. TCR beta VDJ and CDR3 profiling used genomic DNA as template. One entry per CDR3 protein, called by TCRdb with MiXCR from the reads. The data show over 40,000 distinct CDR3 sequences, roughly three fifths seen once. The sequencing sample was made of sorted CD4+, CD8+, or CD8+CD57+ T cells (not recorded which) from PBMCs. These receptors were obtained from a human donor with aplastic anemia.

This chain connects TRBV7-8 to TRBJ2-5; TRBD2 matches at 15 bases. CDR3 length equals 18 residues. Germline CDR1 SGHVS, CDR2 FQNEAQ. Trimming cost V 5 bases and J 4 bases; bases outside gene matches: 11. Here the CDR3 DNA reads TGTGCCAGCAGCCTGGCGGGGACTAGCGGGGGGATGGGAGAGACCCAGTACTTC. As protein: CASSLAGTSGGMGETQYF.

The chain links TRBV28 to TRBJ1-5; D uncertain. The V end lost 5 bases, the J end lost 3 bases, and 17 bases lay between the germline ends. Germline V gives CDR1 MDHEN, CDR2 SYDVKM. CDR3 length: 16 amino acids. Here the CDR3 DNA reads TGTGCCAGCAGTCCCCCCGGCTTTTTGGTCAATCAGCCCCAGCATTTT. This encodes CASSPPGFLVNQPQHF. Variable domain in full (rest from reference TRBV28 and TRBJ1-5): DVKVTQSSRYLVKRTGEKVFLECVQDMDHENMFWYRQDPGLGLRLIYFSYDVKMKEKGDIPEGYSVSREKKERFSLILESASTNQTSMYLCASSPPGFLVNQPQHFGDGTRLSIL.

In this sample, this clonotype turned up once. V is TRBV29-1 and J is TRBJ2-5, with a weak D call TRBD1 (7 bases). Germline V lookup: CDR1 SQVTM, CDR2 ANQGSEA. The CDR3 extends over 16 amino acids. V was pared by 3 bases and J by 7 bases, with 24 bases between. CDR3 loop: CSVDHPGGSTVGTQYF. The DNA of the CDR3 is TGCAGCGTTGATCACCCAGGGGGGAGTACGGTGGGGACCCAGTACTTC.

The table lists this clonotype with a few counts. This chain links TRBV7-8 with TRBJ2-5, with D perhaps given as TRBD1 or TRBD2 (6 bases each). This CDR3 is built from 13 residues. Trimming left V 1 base short and J 5 bases short, with 8 bases between. Germline CDR1 SGHVS, CDR2 FQNEAQ. The CDR3: CASSLGGGETQYF. DNA of the CDR3: TGTGCCAGCAGCTTAGGAGGGGGGGAGACCCAGTACTTC.

Here the CDR3 reads CATSRPSSYGYTF. The CDR3 DNA is TGTGCCACCAGCAGGCCCAGTTCCTATGGCTACACCTTC. This chain uses TRBV15 with TRBJ1-2; D is unclear. CDR1 and CDR2 (germline): LNHNV, YYDKDF (reference sequence). The CDR3 has 13 amino acids. Trimming pared 3 bases from V and 4 bases from J, leaving 9 bases between.

In this sample, this clonotype turned up a few times. This chain joins TRBV7-8 and TRBJ1-6; D gene ambiguous. CDR1 SGHVS and CDR2 FQNEAQ come from the germline V gene. Trimming shortened V by 6 bases and J by 9 bases, and 9 bases separated the two germline ends. The CDR3 sequence is 12 residues long. The CDR3 DNA reads TGTGCCAGCAGTGCACGCGGTTCACCCCTCCACTTT. It yields the protein CASSARGSPLHF.

This clonotype was observed many times. This CDR3 is CSAGQGLSTSTDTQYF. The CDR3 bases are TGCAGTGCAGGACAGGGGCTTTCCACTAGCACAGATACGCAGTATTTT. The chain has TRBV20-1 and TRBJ2-3; 9 nucleotides align to TRBD1. Unmatched junction bases numbered 10, after V lost 6 bases and J lost 0 bases. CDR3 size: 16 residues. Germline CDR1 is DFQATT and CDR2 is SNEGSKA (reference sequence).

This chain connects TRBV2 to TRBJ2-1; weak D call: TRBD1 (6 bases). The CDR3 extends over 13 amino acids. Germline CDR1 and CDR2: SNHLY and FYNNEI. The V end was cut by 10 bases, the J end by 0 bases, with 10 bases between. The CDR3 coding sequence is TGTGCCACCGGGACAAGCTCCTACAATGAGCAGTTCTTC. This gives the protein CATGTSSYNEQFF.

The gene calls are TRBV4-1 and TRBJ1-5; weak D call: TRBD1 (5 bases). The CDR3 is 16 residues long. The V gene's germline CDR1 is MGHRA and CDR2 YSYEKL. Between the trimmed V and J ends, which lost 3 bases and 2 bases, there was a span of 14 bases. In DNA, the CDR3 is TGCGCCAGCAGCCATTATCCGGACACGGGCAATCAGCCCCAGCATTTT. Residues: CASSHYPDTGNQPQHF.

The V gene is TRBV9, the J gene TRBJ2-5, with 7 positions matching TRBD2. The V segment lost 0 bases and the J segment 3 bases; nucleotides outside the gene matches: 2. The CDR3 runs 14 residues. Looked up from germline, CDR1 is SGDLS and CDR2 is YYNGEE. DNA of the CDR3: TGTGCCAGCAGCGTAGAAGGGAGGGAAGAGACCCAGTACTTC. Translated: CASSVEGREETQYF. Using reference TRBV9 and TRBJ2-5 for the parts outside the CDR3, the full variable domain is DSGVTQTPKHLITATGQRVTLRCSPRSGDLSVYWYQQSLDQGLQFLIQYYNGEERAKGNILERFSAQQFPDLHSELNLSSLELGDSALYFCASSVEGREETQYFGPGTRLLVL.